The next 6 T cell receptor beta chains were all read from a single sample in a study of blood T cell repertoires in COVID-19. TCRdb keeps only in-frame clones here, not all; method: immunoSEQ multiplex PCR. The data hold about 120,000 clones, with 76% observed a single time. The sequencing input was peripheral blood. The receptors shown here come from a woman aged 80 or over with acute or convalescent COVID-19.

This chain uses TRBV24-1 with TRBJ2-1; TRBD2 might be the D (5 bases). The CDR3 spans 13 residues. Germline V CDR1 and CDR2: KGHDR, SFDVKD. Trimming removed 4 bases at V and 12 bases at J, with 15 bases between. Here the CDR3 reads CATSERLLSAQFF. The CDR3 coding sequence is TGTGCCACCAGTGAAAGACTACTTTCGGCGCAGTTCTTC.

The chain has TRBV10-3 and TRBJ1-1; D remains ambiguous. Trimming stripped 0 bases from V and 5 bases from J, with 7 bases between. Per germline, CDR1 ENHRY and CDR2 SYGVKD. The CDR3 is made up of 13 amino acids. The CDR3 sequence: CAISESRETEAFF. The CDR3 DNA is TGTGCCATCAGTGAGTCGAGGGAGACTGAAGCTTTCTTT.

The chain couples TRBV5-5 to TRBJ2-1; 12 bases are a match to TRBD2. CDR3 length equals 14 residues. CDR1 and CDR2 from the germline V gene are SGHKS and YYEKEE (reference sequence). V lost 4 bases to trimming and J lost 6 bases; unmatched junction nucleotides: 2. CDR3: CASSLLAGGNEQFF. CDR3 DNA: TGTGCCAGCAGCCTACTAGCGGGAGGCAATGAGCAGTTCTTC.

The chain recombines TRBV10-3 with TRBJ2-5, with D perhaps TRBD1 (7 bases). The germline V and J ends were trimmed by 11 bases and 3 bases, with 13 bases remaining between them. The CDR3 spans 12 residues. CDR1 is ENHRY and CDR2 is SYGVKD in the germline V gene. In DNA form, the CDR3 reads TGTGCCTCCAGGGGGGTGGAAGAGACCCAGTACTTC. This translates into CASRGVEETQYF.

The chain has TRBV24-1 and TRBJ2-1, with D possibly TRBD2 on 7 matching bases. Germline CDR1 reads KGHDR; CDR2 reads SFDVKD. The CDR3 covers 12 residues. Trimming shortened V by 7 bases and J by 6 bases, and 9 bases separated the two germline ends. The chain's CDR3 is CATRGGGNEQFF. CDR3 bases: TGTGCCACCAGAGGGGGGGGCAATGAGCAGTTCTTC.

The rearrangement uses TRBV7-2 and TRBJ1-4, with TRBD1 identical over 10 bases. Germline CDR1 and CDR2: SGHTA and FQGNSA. Trimming at V came to 7 bases and at J to 7 bases, leaving 9 bases not matched to a gene. The CDR3 runs 15 residues. The CDR3 sequence: CASTLGTGASEKLFF. CDR3 bases: TGTGCCAGCACCCTCGGGACAGGGGCATCTGAAAAACTGTTTTTT.